The clone carrying this TCR beta chain was seen a few times. Its antigen is as yet unknown. The data were obtained in a study of CD8+ T cells in alopecia areata. In the study overall: The drug, oral tofacitinib, was given to treated patients at 5 to 10 mg twice daily. Study outcomes and limitations: Lesional tissue from the scalp (especially in alopecia totalis/universalis) showed higher clonality than normal scalp.

A FACSAria was used to sort CD4+ and CD8+ T cells. These cells came from PBMCs. Extracted from the samples, RNA was reverse transcribed into cDNA to serve as the sequencing template. The table came from immunoSEQ multiplex PCR; TCRdb's copy has only in-frame clones and leaves some out. The sample gives around 98,000 clones, over 40% of which show up once; roughly 0.83% is in the top ten. Germline V gives CDR1 DFQATT, CDR2 SNEGSKA (reference sequence). The CDR3 has 11 residues. This TCR was sampled from a human donor with alopecia areata. Sequenced material: CD4+ T cells sorted from blood. The J gene is TRBJ2-1, the V gene TRBV20-1, with D possibly being TRBD2 (6 bases). The CDR3 spells CRATREVEQFF. The CDR3 DNA reads as TGCAGGGCCACGAGGGAGGTTGAGCAGTTCTTC.